This TCR beta chain was found in a study of T cell clusters in autoimmune cytopenias. In germline, CDR1 is SGHTA, CDR2 FQGNSA. The CDR3 is 18 amino acids. TRB was amplified from around 250 ng of peripheral blood genomic DNA per sample. TRB was amplified by touch-down multiplex PCR, primer pools A and B combined. Using the multiplex PCR reads, TCRdb records one entry per CDR3 protein without DNA. This listing includes around 4,300 distinct CDR3 sequences. The same specimen was also included in a second study, on T cell repertoires in aging, cancer and after chemotherapy. Per that paper: Untreated cancer patients had significantly lower blood TCR diversity than age-matched healthy donors. The repertoire data cannot show anything about immunological memory following chemotherapy.

The TCR was taken from a human donor in good health. Sequencing was done on a sample of peripheral blood. The chain joins TRBV7-2 to TRBJ2-1; TCRdb's D gene call, TRBD2, goes unchecked for lack of DNA. The CDR3 spells CASSLGLAGLRSYNEQFF.